What follows are 5 T cell receptor beta chains derived from one specimen sequenced in a study of read filtering for tumor transcriptome and immune sequencing. This library used roughly 0.4 ug RNA and molecular barcoded adaptors spanning alpha/delta and beta/gamma chains. TCRdb independently ran MiXCR on the reads; one entry per CDR3 protein. Of about 38,000 distinct CDR3 sequences in the sample, around 15% were seen once. Sequenced input: a population of CD138-negative cells sorted from bone marrow. These TCRs come from a donor older than 35 with multiple myeloma.

This clonotype was recorded many times. The J gene is TRBJ2-5, the V gene TRBV20-1; no definite D call. The ends were cut back, 0 bases at V and 1 base at J, with 9 bases in the middle. CDR3 length: 14 residues. Germline V CDR1 and CDR2: DFQATT, SNEGSKA (reference sequence). CDR3 residues: CSARDLPVQETQYF. CDR3 DNA: TGCAGTGCTAGAGATCTCCCAGTCCAAGAGACCCAGTACTTC.

Ten or more counts support this clonotype. The chain couples TRBV7-2 to TRBJ1-2; 7 bases align to TRBD1. The CDR3 covers 17 residues. Trimming cost V 5 bases and J 1 base; bases outside gene matches: 13. In germline, CDR1 is SGHTA, CDR2 FQGNSA. The CDR3: CASSHRQGILVNYGYTF. The CDR3 DNA follows: TGTGCCAGCAGCCACCGACAGGGCATATTGGTTAACTATGGCTACACCTTC.

The sample holds many counts of this clonotype. This chain connects TRBV7-2 to TRBJ2-3; no reliable D call. The CDR3 length is 14 residues. Germline-derived CDR1 and CDR2 are SGHTA and FQGNSA. Trimming took 0 bases from V and 7 from J, leaving 11 bases between them. CDR3 protein: CASSLADGVNTQYF. Here the CDR3 DNA reads TGTGCCAGCAGCTTAGCTGATGGGGTCAATACGCAGTATTTT.

This clonotype was seen repeatedly, ten times or more. The V and J genes are TRBV2 and TRBJ1-4; 9 bases align to TRBD1. The CDR3 has 12 residues. The germline CDR1 and CDR2 sequences are SNHLY and FYNNEI. The V segment lost 8 bases and the J segment 8 bases; nucleotides outside the gene matches: 3. CDR3 in DNA: TGTGCCAGCGGGACAGGGTTCGAAAAACTGTTTTTT. It translates to CASGTGFEKLFF.

The rearrangement links TRBV5-1 to TRBJ2-3; D remains unclear. The CDR3 loop spans 13 amino acids. Germline values: CDR1 SGHRS, CDR2 YFSETQ. V gave up 7 bases and J gave up 1 base, with 10 bases separating them. The CDR3 loop is CASLETGTDTQYF. Written as DNA, the CDR3 is TGCGCCAGCCTTGAAACAGGCACAGATACGCAGTATTTT.